The entry that follows covers one T cell receptor beta chain sequence. Sequencing of TCR beta was performed on blood CD8+ T cells and on blood CD4+ T cells. This entry comes from a study of CD8 T cells in Susac syndrome. RNA was extracted with the RNeasy kit, and a quantity of roughly 0.5 to 1 ug was reverse transcribed using random hexamers. TCRdb redid the calling of the immunoSEQ multiplex PCR reads with MiXCR, one entry per CDR3 protein. The repertoire holds some 300,000 distinct CDR3 sequences, with roughly 85% as singletons. This CDR3 comprises 15 residues. The germline gives CDR1 MNHEY, CDR2 SMNVEV (reference sequence). V shed 5 bases and J shed 2 bases, with 16 bases lying between them.

Input material: CD8+ T cells from PBMCs. This sequence was found in a human donor with multiple sclerosis. The chain couples TRBV27 to TRBJ2-7; D perhaps matches TRBD1 (5 bases). CDR3 in amino acids: CASSPGAHHTYEQYF. The CDR3 nucleotides are TGTGCCAGCAGTCCTGGGGCTCATCACACCTACGAGCAGTACTTC.